One and the same sample provided the 27 T cell receptor beta chains below, sequenced in a study of CD8+ T cells in alopecia areata. Extracted from the samples, RNA was reverse transcribed into cDNA to serve as the sequencing template. The protocol was immunoSEQ multiplex PCR, while the TCRdb copy is restricted to in-frame clones and leaves out a portion. The sample lists over 150,000 clones, roughly 63% occurring once. The specimen was CD4+ T cells sorted from blood, collected at week 0. The receptors shown here come from a human donor with alopecia areata.

The chain couples TRBV13 to TRBJ2-7; TRBD2 aligns across 10 bases. This CDR3 has 18 amino acids. J gave up 3 bases and V 3 bases, and 14 bases lay outside the gene matches. Germline CDR1 and CDR2: PRHDT and FYEKMQ (reference sequence). CDR3 DNA sequence: TGTGCCAGCAGCTTCGGGGCCAGCGGGGGGGCCTTTAGCTACGAGCAGTACTTC. Its protein is CASSFGASGGAFSYEQYF.

This clone was counted a few times. J is TRBJ2-4 and V is TRBV14; D is ambiguous. Germline V lookup: CDR1 SGHDN, CDR2 FVKESK. Trimming removed 10 bases from V and 1 base from J, with 8 bases in between. This CDR3 is built from 12 residues. CDR3 in DNA: TGTGCCACCGCGCCTGCCAAAAACATTCAGTACTTC. Translated: CATAPAKNIQYF.

There are a few counts of this clone. The chain recombines TRBV29-1 with TRBJ2-5; D is possibly TRBD2 (5 bases). Germline CDR1 reads SQVTM; CDR2 reads ANQGSEA. Deletions cut 2 bases from V and 3 bases from J, with 10 bases between. This CDR3 region has 13 residues. The DNA of the CDR3 is TGCAGCGTTGAATTCCGACTAAAAGAGACCCAGTACTTC. It encodes CSVEFRLKETQYF.

The V gene is TRBV30, the J gene TRBJ2-1; tentative D call: TRBD2 (6 bases). Looked up from germline, CDR1 is GTSNPN and CDR2 is SVGIG (reference sequence). V lost 0 bases and J lost 10, with 16 bases in between. The CDR3 contains 14 residues. Here the CDR3 reads CAWSVLGGLGEQFF. CDR3 sequence (DNA): TGTGCCTGGAGTGTACTGGGAGGCCTGGGGGAGCAGTTCTTC.

This chain connects TRBV11-2 to TRBJ1-1; unclear D gene. The CDR3 spans 12 residues. The V gene's germline CDR1 is SGHAT and CDR2 FQNNGV. Between the trimmed V and J ends, which lost 2 bases and 8 bases, there was a span of 9 bases. Written as DNA, the CDR3 is TGTGCCAGCAGCTTAATCAGGTCGGAAGCTTTCTTT. It translates to CASSLIRSEAFF.

The rearrangement joins TRBV29-1 to TRBJ1-1, with a weak D call TRBD1 (6 bases). The CDR3 is made up of 15 amino acids. V was trimmed by 1 base and J by 5 bases, leaving 17 bases between them. CDR1 is SQVTM and CDR2 is ANQGSEA in the germline V gene. The CDR3: CSVEVPGTQGTEAFF. DNA for the CDR3: TGCAGCGTTGAAGTGCCAGGGACCCAGGGGACTGAAGCTTTCTTT.

The chain is built from TRBV5-1 and TRBJ1-2; 7 nucleotides align to TRBD1. The CDR3 runs to 13 residues. Germline V gene data show CDR1 as SGHRS and CDR2 as YFSETQ. V trimming: 4 bases; J trimming: 5 bases; junction bases outside the gene matches: 5. This CDR3 reads CASSGGTAYGYTF. The CDR3 nucleotides read TGCGCCAGCAGCGGCGGGACAGCTTATGGCTACACCTTC. The variable domain in full, completed from reference TRBV5-1 and TRBJ1-2, reads KAGVTQTPRYLIKTRGQQVTLSCSPISGHRSVSWYQQTPGQGLQFLFEYFSETQRNKGNFPGRFSGRQFSNSRSEMNVSTLELGDSALYLCASSGGTAYGYTFGSGTRLTVV.

The chain combines TRBV29-1 with TRBJ1-2; a possible D gene is TRBD1 (6 bases). V was cut by 4 bases and J by 8 bases, with 14 bases left in between. This CDR3 has 12 residues. Germline CDR1 and CDR2: SQVTM and ANQGSEA. CDR3 in DNA: TGCAGCGTTGGGACCTCAACAGGGGGCTACACCTTC. It encodes CSVGTSTGGYTF.

The chain joins TRBV30 to TRBJ1-1; possible D gene TRBD1, 6 bases. The CDR3 covers 13 residues. The V end lost 3 bases, the J end lost 0 bases, and 8 bases lay between the germline ends. Germline assignment: CDR1 GTSNPN and CDR2 SVGIG (reference sequence). The DNA for the CDR3 is TGTGCCTGGAGAGGGGGGGTGAACACTGAAGCTTTCTTT. It specifies CAWRGGVNTEAFF.

The chain is built from TRBV4-1 and TRBJ1-2; TRBD1 is a possible D gene (5 bases). The V and J ends lost 0 bases and 2 bases respectively, with 19 bases between them. Germline V gives CDR1 MGHRA, CDR2 YSYEKL. The CDR3 contains 18 residues. In nucleotides, the CDR3 is TGCGCCAGCAGCCAAGATTTGGGCGGGGCAAACCGAAACTATGGCTACACCTTC. Translation: CASSQDLGGANRNYGYTF.

The rearrangement links TRBV7-2 to TRBJ2-7, with TRBD1 matching over 7 bases. This CDR3 contains 14 residues. In germline, CDR1 is SGHTA, CDR2 FQGNSA. J was trimmed by 1 base and V by 2 bases; bases with no gene match: 2. The CDR3 coding sequence is TGTGCCAGCAGCTTACTGGGACAGTCCTACGAGCAGTACTTC. Translation: CASSLLGQSYEQYF.

The V and J genes are TRBV19 and TRBJ1-6; no clear D. Germline assignment: CDR1 LNHDA and CDR2 SQIVND (reference sequence). CDR3 length: 13 residues. Trimming left V 7 bases short and J 4 bases short, with 8 bases between. The DNA of the CDR3 is TGTGCCAGTACGGACGGGTATAATTCACCCCTCCACTTT. This gives the protein CASTDGYNSPLHF.

The rearrangement uses TRBV7-3 and TRBJ2-5; perhaps TRBD2 as D (6 bases). This CDR3 region has 13 residues. Germline V gene lookup returns CDR1 SGHTA and CDR2 FQGTGA. Trimming cost V 5 bases and J 5 bases, with 12 bases left between them. DNA of the CDR3: TGTGCCAGCAGCCCCTCGGGGGAGGAGACCCAGTACTTC. It codes for CASSPSGEETQYF.

The rearrangement joins TRBV6-5 to TRBJ2-7, with 7 positions matching TRBD2. CDR3 length: 14 amino acids. CDR1 and CDR2 (germline): MNHEY, SVGAGI. Trimming removed 4 bases from V and 2 bases from J; junction bases left unmatched: 5. Here the CDR3 DNA reads TGTGCCAGCAGTTTGGGGGGGTCCCCCTACGAGCAGTACTTC. As protein: CASSLGGSPYEQYF.

The rearrangement links TRBV29-1 to TRBJ1-1, with D unclear. V was cut by 4 bases and J by 1 base, with 10 bases left in between. The CDR3 has 13 residues. Looked up from germline, CDR1 is SQVTM and CDR2 is ANQGSEA. The CDR3 region is CSVAPQGNTEAFF. The DNA of the CDR3 is TGCAGCGTTGCCCCTCAAGGGAACACTGAAGCTTTCTTT.

The chain joins TRBV29-1 to TRBJ1-2; D unresolved. The CDR3 spans 13 residues. CDR1 SQVTM and CDR2 ANQGSEA come from the germline V gene. V was cut by 5 bases and J by 3 bases, with 13 bases left in between. The CDR3 is CSVMRAQYYGYTF. CDR3 DNA: TGCAGCGTTATGAGGGCCCAATACTATGGCTACACCTTC.

V gene TRBV4-1 combines with J gene TRBJ1-5; D is ambiguous. The CDR3 spans 14 residues. Germline assignment: CDR1 MGHRA and CDR2 YSYEKL. V lost 1 base and J 7 bases, leaving 11 bases between the germline ends. In DNA form, the CDR3 reads TGCGCCAGCAGCCAAGCCCGACTCGGGCAGCCCCAGCATTTT. Its translation: CASSQARLGQPQHF.

This clone was picked up many times. The CDR3 DNA sequence: TGTGCTAGTGGCCAGGGGGTGGCAACTAATGAAAAACTGTTTTTT. This sequence encodes CASGQGVATNEKLFF. The chain joins TRBV12-5 to TRBJ1-4, with 7 bases identical to TRBD1. V was pared by 6 bases and J by 0 bases, with 4 bases of the junction left unmatched. This CDR3 contains 15 residues. The germline V gene has CDR1 LGHNT and CDR2 FRNRAP.

This clone was seen more than once but under ten times. The chain couples TRBV5-1 to TRBJ2-3; tentatively, D is TRBD1 (6 bases). The CDR3 has 13 amino acids. Germline V gives CDR1 SGHRS, CDR2 YFSETQ. The V end lost 4 bases, the J end lost 7 bases, and 13 bases lay between the germline ends. CDR3: CASSRSGENTQYF. CDR3 DNA: TGCGCCAGCAGCCGGTCAGGGGAGAATACGCAGTATTTT.

The rearrangement uses TRBV25-1 and TRBJ2-7; no reliable D call. Deletions cut 7 bases from V and 1 base from J, with 5 bases between. Per the germline V gene, CDR1 is MGHDK and CDR2 is SYGVNS. This CDR3 region has 11 residues. CDR3: CASKQSYEQYF. CDR3 DNA: TGTGCCAGCAAACAGTCCTACGAGCAGTACTTC.

As concerns this clone: Other DNA sequences in this sample translate to the same CDR3. The chain couples TRBV30 to TRBJ1-6, with 8 bases aligning to TRBD1. Germline V gives CDR1 GTSNPN, CDR2 SVGIG (reference sequence). The CDR3 contains 12 residues. J lost 7 bases, V lost 5 bases, and 1 base had no gene match. CDR3 residues: CAWGQGNSPLHF. The DNA for the CDR3 is TGTGCCTGGGGACAGGGAAATTCACCCCTCCACTTT. Together with reference TRBV30 and TRBJ1-6, the CDR3 gives the full variable domain: SQTIHQWPATLVQPVGSPLSLECTVEGTSNPNLYWYRQAAGRGLQLLFYSVGIGQISSEVPQNLSASRPQDRQFILSSKKLLLSDSGFYLCAWGQGNSPLHFGNGTRLTVT.

This clone was observed a single time. The rearrangement uses TRBV30 and TRBJ2-1; no definite D call. Trimming removed 2 bases from V and 8 bases from J, with 7 bases in between. Germline V gives CDR1 GTSNPN, CDR2 SVGIG (reference sequence). This CDR3 comprises 11 residues. CDR3 nucleotides: TGTGCCTGGAGTTCGACTTATGAGCAGTTCTTC. Translating gives CAWSSTYEQFF.

The J gene is TRBJ2-2, the V gene TRBV29-1; tentatively, D is TRBD2 (5 bases). Trimming cost V 5 bases and J 3 bases, with 10 bases left between them. The CDR3 consists of 13 residues. The V gene's germline CDR1 is SQVTM and CDR2 ANQGSEA. CDR3: CSVHRTHTGELFF. Here the CDR3 DNA reads TGCAGCGTTCACCGGACTCACACCGGGGAGCTGTTTTTT.

J is TRBJ1-1 and V is TRBV2; D perhaps matches TRBD1 (5 bases). Trimming stripped 7 bases from V and 4 bases from J, with 13 bases between. Germline V gives CDR1 SNHLY, CDR2 FYNNEI. This CDR3 is 13 amino acids long. This CDR3 reads CASKSGGGTEAFF. The CDR3 region has the DNA TGTGCCAGCAAATCGGGGGGAGGCACTGAAGCTTTCTTT. Complete variable domain (other parts from reference TRBV2 and TRBJ1-1): EPEVTQTPSHQVTQMGQEVILRCVPISNHLYFYWYRQILGQKVEFLVSFYNNEISEKSEIFDDQFSVERPDGSNFTLKIRSTKLEDSAMYFCASKSGGGTEAFFGQGTRLTVV.

The J gene is TRBJ1-1, the V gene TRBV29-1; no clear D. The germline gives CDR1 SQVTM, CDR2 ANQGSEA. The CDR3 has 14 residues. V was shortened by 1 base and J by 0 bases, with 9 bases between the two germline ends. The CDR3 DNA follows: TGCAGCGTTGAAGGGTTTCCCATGAACACTGAAGCTTTCTTT. Translating it yields CSVEGFPMNTEAFF.

The chain is built from TRBV29-1 and TRBJ2-5; D unresolved. V lost 1 base, J lost 1 base, and 7 bases lay in between. This CDR3 has 13 residues. Germline V gives CDR1 SQVTM, CDR2 ANQGSEA. CDR3: CSVEGLAQETQYF. The CDR3 coding sequence is TGCAGCGTTGAAGGACTGGCCCAAGAGACCCAGTACTTC.

This clone was seen a few times. The chain recombines TRBV29-1 with TRBJ2-1; D is uncertain. Trimming pared 6 bases from V and 0 bases from J, leaving 18 bases between. CDR1 is SQVTM, CDR2 ANQGSEA, per germline. The CDR3 contains 16 residues. The CDR3 DNA sequence: TGCAGCGTCCCGCTTTCCCCTTATGGCTCCTACAATGAGCAGTTCTTC. It is translated as CSVPLSPYGSYNEQFF.